These T cell receptor beta chains were read from a single sample in a study of cytomegalovirus exposure and HLA in healthy donors. Assay: immunoSEQ multiplex PCR; the TCRdb copy retains only in-frame clones and omits some. The sample yields 75,000 to 90,000 clones, around 10% seen once. Sequenced sample: PBMCs. The receptor set was obtained from a man aged 55 to 69 in good health and CMV-seropositive. Each CDR3 is given with its conserved first and last residue. A D gene is named only where the DNA matches it firmly. Clone size is given for some rows only: seen once, a few or many times, or a class if the clone is expanded.

j_call | clone_size | v_call | d_call | cdr3_aa | cdr3_nt
TRBJ2-1 | - | TRBV30 | - | CAWSKAAYNEQFF | TGTGCCTGGAGTAAAGCGGCCTACAATGAGCAGTTCTTC
TRBJ2-7 | - | TRBV7-9 | TRBD2 | CASSPGPGGLAGGEQYF | TGTGCCAGCAGCCCAGGGCCAGGCGGGCTAGCGGGGGGAGAGCAGTACTTC
TRBJ2-7 | - | TRBV4-1 | TRBD2 | CASSQREGTTEYEKYF | TGCGCCAGCAGCCAGAGGGAGGGGACTACTGAATACGAGAAGTACTTT
TRBJ1-3 | - | TRBV9 | - | CASSVRDSGNTIYF | TGTGCCAGCAGCGTACGGGATTCTGGAAACACCATATATTTT
TRBJ2-1 | few | TRBV28 | TRBD2 | CASGGLGAGTYYNEQFF | TGTGCCAGCGGGGGACTAGGAGCGGGGACCTACTACAATGAGCAGTTCTTC
TRBJ2-4 | - | TRBV19 | - | CASSIPNSPEAKNIQYF | TGTGCCAGTAGTATCCCGAACTCACCCGAGGCCAAAAACATTCAGTACTTC
TRBJ1-5 | - | TRBV7-8 | - | CASSLIMQTASNQPQHF | TGTGCCAGCAGCCTAATCATGCAGACTGCTAGCAATCAGCCCCAGCATTTT
TRBJ2-3 | few | TRBV7-2 | TRBD2 | CASSFSGRRGADTQYF | TGTGCCAGCAGCTTTAGCGGGAGGAGGGGGGCAGATACGCAGTATTTT
TRBJ1-4 | few | TRBV28 | - | CASSSLTTGLGDEKLFF | TGTGCCAGCAGTTCCCTCACCACAGGGTTGGGGGATGAAAAACTGTTTTTT
TRBJ1-3 | - | TRBV5-1 | - | CASSLGASDTIYF | TGCGCCAGCAGCTTAGGGGCGAGTGACACCATATATTTT
TRBJ2-7 | once | TRBV5-1 | - | CASSTRWGEGDPSYEQYF | TGCGCCAGCAGCACCCGATGGGGAGAGGGTGATCCTTCCTACGAGCAGTACTTC
TRBJ1-4 | - | TRBV6-5 | - | CASSYSAGVGEKLFF | TGTGCCAGCAGTTACTCCGCAGGGGTGGGTGAAAAACTGTTTTTT
TRBJ2-7 | few | TRBV7-2 | TRBD1 | CASSPGPTGGEQYF | TGTGCCAGCAGCCCCGGGCCGACAGGGGGTGAGCAGTACTTC
TRBJ1-1 | - | TRBV4-1 | - | CASSRNPVGRGNTEAFF | TGCGCCAGCAGCCGAAACCCGGTCGGGAGGGGGAACACTGAAGCTTTCTTT
TRBJ1-1 | few | TRBV30 | - | CAWSPWGLNTEAFF | TGTGCCTGGAGTCCCTGGGGCCTGAACACTGAAGCTTTCTTT
TRBJ1-1 | - | TRBV5-4 | TRBD1 | CASSLVAGGGTEAFF | TGTGCCAGCAGCTTGGTGGCAGGGGGAGGCACTGAAGCTTTCTTT
TRBJ1-1 | - | TRBV5-1 | - | CASSLGGVGGTEAFF | TGCGCCAGCAGCTTGGGCGGCGTCGGGGGGACTGAAGCTTTCTTT
TRBJ2-1 | - | TRBV5-5 | - | CASSPGQEQFF | TGTGCCAGCAGCCCCGGACAAGAGCAGTTCTTC
TRBJ1-4 | - | TRBV30 | - | CAWSVRVLATNEKLFF | TGTGCCTGGAGTGTACGGGTCCTTGCAACTAATGAAAAACTGTTTTTT
TRBJ2-3 | - | TRBV30 | - | CAWNPGLRTDTQYF | TGTGCCTGGAATCCAGGGTTACGCACAGATACGCAGTATTTT
TRBJ2-7 | few | TRBV18 | TRBD2 | CASSPSLAGAYSYEQYF | TGTGCCAGCTCACCAAGCCTAGCGGGCGCATACTCCTACGAGCAGTACTTC
TRBJ1-6 | - | TRBV28 | - | CASSHHGDSYNSPLHF | TGTGCCAGCAGTCATCACGGGGACTCCTATAATTCACCCCTCCACTTT
TRBJ2-5 | few | TRBV7-6 | - | CAIKKQGGQETQYF | TGTGCCATCAAAAAGCAGGGGGGCCAAGAGACCCAGTACTTC